Listed below are T cell receptor beta chains from one sample, sequenced in a study of cytomegalovirus exposure and HLA in healthy donors. The method was immunoSEQ multiplex PCR; TCRdb's version includes in-frame clones alone and lacks a portion of them. The sample records 140,000 or so clones, about 82% being singletons. The sequenced sample was PBMCs. These receptors all come from a woman aged 35 to 49 in good health and CMV-seropositive. Both conserved end residues are part of each CDR3. The D gene is left open where the match is weak. Expanded clones are given a class, and other clones once, few, many or no size at all.

TRBV18	NA	NA	TRBJ1-1	TGTGCCAGCTCACCCACCGTAGACACTGAAGCTTTCTTT	CASSPTVDTEAFF
TRBV2	once	NA	TRBJ2-7	TGTGCCAGCAGTGATATGACAGGCCTACCCTACGAGCAGTACTTC	CASSDMTGLPYEQYF
TRBV9	NA	NA	TRBJ2-3	TGTGCCAGCAGCCCAAACTACGCAGATACGCAGTATTTT	CASSPNYADTQYF
TRBV4-1	few	NA	TRBJ2-1	TGTGCCAGCAGCGAGACAGGAACCTACAATGAGCAGTTCTTC	CASSETGTYNEQFF
TRBV19	NA	TRBD1	TRBJ2-5	TGTGCCAGTAGTTTGACAGGGTTCCAAGAGACCCAGTACTTC	CASSLTGFQETQYF
TRBV4-2	NA	TRBD2	TRBJ2-2	TGTGCCAGCAGCCAGAGGAATAGCGGGGGTACGGGGGAGCTGTTTTTT	CASSQRNSGGTGELFF
TRBV27	NA	NA	TRBJ1-5	TGTGCCAGCAGTTTATCGCTAAATCAGCCCCAGCATTTT	CASSLSLNQPQHF
TRBV19	NA	NA	TRBJ1-5	TGTGCCAGTAGTATAAGGGGCGATCAGCCCCAGCATTTT	CASSIRGDQPQHF
TRBV19	NA	NA	TRBJ2-6	TGTGCCAGTAGTATAGCCCGTTCTGGGGCCAACGTCCTGACTTTC	CASSIARSGANVLTF
TRBV5-6	NA	NA	TRBJ2-7	TGTGCCAGCAGCTTAGGCCCGGCGGGAAGTTCCTACGAGCAGTACTTC	CASSLGPAGSSYEQYF
TRBV19	NA	TRBD2	TRBJ2-3	TGTGCCAGTAGCCCCACCCTAGCGGGGCACACAGATACGCAGTATTTT	CASSPTLAGHTDTQYF
TRBV19	NA	TRBD1	TRBJ2-7	TGTGCCAGTAGTATCACCGGGACAGGGCTTGGAGAGCAGTACTTC	CASSITGTGLGEQYF
TRBV2	NA	TRBD2	TRBJ2-1	TGTGCCAGCAGTCGGGACTACTCCTCCGGTGAGCAGTTCTTC	CASSRDYSSGEQFF
TRBV30	NA	NA	TRBJ1-2	TGTGCCTGTCTTTGGGGGGGGGAGGAACATGGCTACACCTTC	CACLWGGEEHGYTF
TRBV5-8	few	NA	TRBJ1-1	TGTGCCAGCAGCCTAGGATACACTGAAGCTTTCTTT	CASSLGYTEAFF
TRBV27	NA	NA	TRBJ1-2	TGTGCCAGCAGTGCTTATCTACGGGCGGGGAACTATGGCTACACCTTC	CASSAYLRAGNYGYTF
TRBV30	NA	NA	TRBJ1-1	TGTGCCTGGATCGGTGGCACTGAAGCTTTCTTT	CAWIGGTEAFF
TRBV5-1	NA	TRBD2	TRBJ2-2	TGCGCCAGCATCAGGACTAGCGGGGGTCCCGGGGAGCTGTTTTTT	CASIRTSGGPGELFF
TRBV7-9	once	NA	TRBJ2-1	TGTGCCAGCAGCTTACTTGAGCAGTTCTTC	CASSLLEQFF
TRBV7-9	NA	NA	TRBJ1-5	TGTTCTCTGGGGGGGGATTCGTTACAGCCCCAGCATTTT	CSLGGDSLQPQHF
TRBV27	NA	NA	TRBJ1-1	TGTGCCAGCAGCGGACAGCTGAACACTGAAGCTTTCTTT	CASSGQLNTEAFF
TRBV18	NA	TRBD2	TRBJ2-7	TGTGCCAGCTCACCACGGCTAGCGGGATCTCGGTACGAGCAGTACTTC	CASSPRLAGSRYEQYF
TRBV30	NA	TRBD1	TRBJ1-2	TGTGCCTGGATGACAGGGATAGGCTACACCTTC	CAWMTGIGYTF
TRBV15	NA	NA	TRBJ1-5	TGTGCCACCAGCAGAGATCAGGGGTTCAATCAGCCCCAGCATTTT	CATSRDQGFNQPQHF
TRBV7-2	NA	NA	TRBJ2-3	TGTGCCAGCAGCTCAGAACTAGTATGGGCAGATACGCAGTATTTT	CASSSELVWADTQYF
TRBV28	NA	TRBD1	TRBJ2-7	TGTGCCAGCAGTTTAACCGGGACAGGGGCCTACGAGCAGTACTTC	CASSLTGTGAYEQYF
TRBV5-4	once	NA	TRBJ1-2	TGTGCCAGCAGCCCAGGGTTACATGGCTACACCTTC	CASSPGLHGYTF
TRBV7-2	NA	TRBD2	TRBJ2-5	TGTGCCAGCAGTCGCGGGGGGGCCCCAGAGACCCAGTACTTC	CASSRGGAPETQYF
TRBV11-2	NA	TRBD1	TRBJ2-3	TGTGCCAGCCTGGACTTAGGGGGCGCGGCAGATACGCAGTATTTT	CASLDLGGAADTQYF
TRBV30	NA	TRBD1	TRBJ2-3	TGTGCCTGGAGGACAGGGTCAGCGACTAGCACAGATACGCAGTATTTT	CAWRTGSATSTDTQYF
TRBV19	NA	NA	TRBJ1-3	TGTGCCAGCAAAGGGACTGCTACTGGAAACACCATATATTTT	CASKGTATGNTIYF
TRBV28	NA	TRBD2	TRBJ2-3	TGTGCCAGCAGTATAGGGAGGGGAGATACGCAGTATTTT	CASSIGRGDTQYF
TRBV18	few	TRBD1	TRBJ1-6	TGTGCCAGCTCGCGGGACAGTGGGACCAATTCACCCCTCCACTTT	CASSRDSGTNSPLHF
TRBV7-9	NA	TRBD1	TRBJ1-4	TGTGCCAGCAGCCTATCGGGACAGTCTAATGAAAAACTGTTTTTT	CASSLSGQSNEKLFF
TRBV18	NA	TRBD1	TRBJ2-7	TGTGCCAGCTCACAGGAAGTGACAGGGGGCAACGAGCAGTACTTC	CASSQEVTGGNEQYF
TRBV6-1	few	NA	TRBJ1-5	TGTGCCAGCAAGCGGACGGATAGCAATCAGCCCCAGCATTTT	CASKRTDSNQPQHF
TRBV6-7	few	NA	TRBJ2-7	TGTGCCTCCGATATTCAACACCACTACGAGCAGTACTTC	CASDIQHHYEQYF
TRBV30	NA	TRBD1	TRBJ1-1	TGTGCCTGGAGGACAGGGCTCACTGAAGCTTTCTTT	CAWRTGLTEAFF
TRBV21-1	NA	NA	TRBJ2-7	TGTGCCAGCAGCCCAACGACAGGGATCGTCAACGAGCAGTACTTC	CASSPTTGIVNEQYF
TRBV28	NA	TRBD2	TRBJ2-3	TGTGCCAGCAGCTCGACTAGCGGAAGCACAGATACGCAGTATTTT	CASSSTSGSTDTQYF
TRBV4-2	NA	NA	TRBJ1-5	TGTGCCAGCAGCCAAGCGCAGGGTAGCAATCAGCCCCAGCATTTT	CASSQAQGSNQPQHF
TRBV13	few	NA	TRBJ1-1	TGTGCCAGCAGCTTAACTAGGACTGAAGCTTTCTTT	CASSLTRTEAFF
TRBV11-2	few	NA	TRBJ1-5	TGTGCCAGCAGCTTAAATCACCAGGGGCATCAGCCCCAGCATTTT	CASSLNHQGHQPQHF
TRBV27	NA	NA	TRBJ1-4	TGTGCCAGCAGTTTAAGGTACGCCCGCGGAAAACTGTTTTTT	CASSLRYARGKLFF
TRBV6-1	NA	TRBD2	TRBJ2-5	TGTGCCAGCACCTGGAGTAGCGGGAGCCAAGAGACCCAGTACTTC	CASTWSSGSQETQYF
TRBV5-4	NA	TRBD2	TRBJ2-1	TGTGCCAGCAGCTTGGAGTCGCGGGGGGTAGACAATGAGCAGTTCTTC	CASSLESRGVDNEQFF
TRBV9	few	NA	TRBJ2-2	TGTGCCAGCAGCGTAGAGGGGGGGACTGGGGGGCGGGCTAAGAACACCGGGGAGCTGTTTTTT	CASSVEGGTGGRAKNTGELFF
TRBV9	NA	NA	TRBJ1-2	TGTGCCAGCAGCGAAACAGGGTTCGGGTATGGCTACACCTTC	CASSETGFGYGYTF
TRBV4-1	NA	NA	TRBJ2-1	TGCGCCAGCAGCCAAGAGCAGGGTCGTGAGCAGTTCTTC	CASSQEQGREQFF
TRBV6-4	NA	TRBD1	TRBJ1-2	TGTGCCAGCACCAGACAGGGAAGAAGCTACACCTTC	CASTRQGRSYTF
TRBV7-9	NA	TRBD1	TRBJ2-5	TGTGCCAGCAGCCCGAGGACGACAGGGGCAGGGGAGACCCAGTACTTC	CASSPRTTGAGETQYF
TRBV7-9	NA	NA	TRBJ2-1	TGTGCCAGCAGCCATCAGGGCTCCTACAATGAGCAGTTCTTC	CASSHQGSYNEQFF
TRBV28	few	NA	TRBJ1-1	TGTGCCAGCAGTTTATACGGCACTGAAGCTTTCTTT	CASSLYGTEAFF
TRBV2	NA	TRBD1	TRBJ2-3	TGTGCCAGCAGGGCCGGGACAGGGGGCGTAGATACGCAGTATTTT	CASRAGTGGVDTQYF
TRBV28	NA	TRBD1	TRBJ1-1	TGTGCCAGCAGTGAGAGGGGGCGGACTGAAGCTTTCTTT	CASSERGRTEAFF
TRBV7-2	NA	NA	TRBJ1-1	TGTGCCAGCAGCTCACCCGAGGGCAAGAACACTGAAGCTTTCTTT	CASSSPEGKNTEAFF
TRBV6-5	NA	TRBD1	TRBJ2-7	TGTGCCAGCAGCACGACAGGGGACTACGAGCAGTACTTC	CASSTTGDYEQYF
TRBV4-1	NA	NA	TRBJ1-1	TGCGCCAGCAGCCAAGGCTTTAGGGGCAGTTCAGAAGCTTTCTTT	CASSQGFRGSSEAFF
TRBV28	NA	NA	TRBJ1-4	TGTGCCAGCACCCCCTCAGGGTTTAATGAAAAACTGTTTTTT	CASTPSGFNEKLFF